The 20 T cell receptor beta chains below come from one sample, sequenced in a study of cytomegalovirus exposure and HLA in healthy donors. Assay used: immunoSEQ multiplex PCR; TCRdb lists only in-frame clones, some missing. The data contain about 88,000 clones, roughly 84% of them singletons. The sample consisted of PBMCs. Receptors were obtained from a woman aged 18-29 years in good health and CMV-seropositive.

This chain uses TRBV27 with TRBJ2-1, with 10 bases fitting TRBD2. Germline V CDR1 and CDR2: MNHEY, SMNVEV (reference sequence). The CDR3 sequence is 16 residues long. V was clipped by 7 bases and J by 7 bases; unmatched bases: 13. Here the CDR3 reads CASTLLSGGAVNEQFF. The CDR3 nucleotides read TGTGCCAGCACCCTCCTCAGCGGGGGGGCGGTAAATGAGCAGTTCTTC.

The gene calls are TRBV4-2 and TRBJ2-4; 8 bases are a match to TRBD2. J was trimmed by 5 bases and V by 2 bases; bases with no gene match: 8. This CDR3 comprises 16 residues. Germline V CDR1 and CDR2: LGHNA, YNFKEQ. In DNA, the CDR3 is TGTGCCAGCAGCCAATCTGGCGGGGGGCTTCAAAACATTCAGTACTTC. Translating it yields CASSQSGGGLQNIQYF.

J is TRBJ1-4 and V is TRBV7-7; no definite D call. This CDR3 region has 15 residues. V was cut by 5 bases and J by 7 bases, with 17 bases left in between. Germline CDR1 and CDR2: SSHAT and FNYEAQ (reference sequence). The CDR3 region has the DNA TGTGCCAGCAGCCTCGGGAACAGTTTTGGTGAAAAACTGTTTTTT. Amino acids: CASSLGNSFGEKLFF.

The V call is TRBV5-6, the J call TRBJ2-5; maybe TRBD2 (6 bases). The V and J ends lost 4 bases and 2 bases respectively, with 15 bases between them. The CDR3 contains 15 residues. CDR1 is SGHDT and CDR2 is YYEEEE in the germline V gene. The CDR3 DNA follows: TGTGCCAGCAGCGAACAGACTAGGAAACAAGAGACCCAGTACTTC. Amino acid sequence: CASSEQTRKQETQYF.

In this sample, this clone turned up a few times. The chain combines TRBV7-9 with TRBJ2-7, with TRBD2 as a possible D gene (5 bases). This CDR3 is 12 amino acids long. Trimming cost V 2 bases and J 5 bases, with 7 bases left between them. Germline V lookup: CDR1 SEHNR, CDR2 FQNEAQ (reference sequence). The CDR3 bases are TGTGCCAGCAGCTTACCGGGGAACGAGCAGTACTTC. It translates to CASSLPGNEQYF.

This clone was picked up a small number of times. The chain joins TRBV4-1 to TRBJ1-4; tentative D call: TRBD1 (6 bases). The CDR3 length is 18 residues. The V gene's germline CDR1 is MGHRA and CDR2 YSYEKL. The germline V and J ends were trimmed by 1 base and 2 bases, with 17 bases remaining between them. The CDR3 protein is CASSQVGTGNPTNEKLFF. The CDR3 coding sequence is TGCGCCAGCAGCCAAGTGGGCACAGGGAACCCGACTAATGAAAAACTGTTTTTT.

The rearrangement uses TRBV6-5 and TRBJ2-7; 9 positions match TRBD1. From germline, CDR1 is MNHEY and CDR2 SVGAGI. V was pared by 8 bases and J by 5 bases, with 10 bases of the junction left unmatched. The CDR3 has 14 amino acids. The CDR3 here is CASWTGQGLHEQYF. CDR3 coding DNA: TGTGCCAGCTGGACGGGACAGGGTCTTCACGAGCAGTACTTC.

This clone was counted between two and nine times. This chain joins TRBV7-7 and TRBJ2-5; 8 bases line up with TRBD1. CDR3 length: 16 residues. V shed 2 bases, J shed 5 bases, and the junction held 10 bases outside the gene matches. The germline V gene encodes CDR1 SSHAT and CDR2 FNYEAQ (reference sequence). The CDR3 spells CASSLSVRGQGETQYF. CDR3 bases: TGTGCCAGCAGCTTATCTGTCAGGGGGCAGGGGGAGACCCAGTACTTC.

The chain is built from TRBV19 and TRBJ1-6, with 11 bases fitting TRBD1. The CDR3 runs 16 residues. From germline, CDR1 is LNHDA and CDR2 SQIVND (reference sequence). The trim removed 4 bases at V and 8 bases at J, leaving 7 bases unmatched. CDR3 sequence reads: CASSTKGQGADSPLHF. The CDR3 region has the DNA TGTGCCAGTAGTACAAAAGGACAGGGGGCTGATTCACCCCTCCACTTT. The full variable domain, its missing parts supplied by reference TRBV19 and TRBJ1-6, is DGGITQSPKYLFRKEGQNVTLSCEQNLNHDAMYWYRQDPGQGLRLIYYSQIVNDFQKGDIAEGYSVSREKKESFPLTVTSAQKNPTAFYLCASSTKGQGADSPLHFGNGTRLTVT.

The chain uses TRBV19 and TRBJ2-5, with 8 bases fitting TRBD1. The ends lost 2 bases at V and 1 base at J; junction bases unmatched: 3. This CDR3 is 15 amino acids long. CDR1 LNHDA and CDR2 SQIVND come from the germline V gene (reference sequence). The CDR3 nucleotides read TGTGCCAGTAGTATACAGGGGACAGGCCAAGAGACCCAGTACTTC. Its translation: CASSIQGTGQETQYF.

This clone was seen just once. This chain connects TRBV19 to TRBJ1-5; the D gene is possibly TRBD1 (5 bases). V shed 6 bases and J shed 0 bases, with 12 bases lying between them. The CDR3 loop spans 15 amino acids. CDR1 is LNHDA and CDR2 is SQIVND in the germline V gene (reference sequence). Here the CDR3 reads CASRPGTDSNQPQHF. The CDR3 coding sequence is TGTGCCAGTAGACCAGGGACTGATAGCAATCAGCCCCAGCATTTT.

The rearrangement links TRBV19 to TRBJ1-2, with 7 bases that match TRBD1. Per the germline V gene, CDR1 is LNHDA and CDR2 is SQIVND (reference sequence). The CDR3 runs 16 residues. V was clipped by 2 bases and J by 4 bases; unmatched bases: 10. In DNA form, the CDR3 reads TGTGCCAGTAGTATATGGGTCCAGGGGGGCCCCTATGGCTACACCTTC. Translated, it gives CASSIWVQGGPYGYTF.

V and J are TRBV6-1 and TRBJ1-5; no definite D call. The CDR3 has 14 residues. CDR1 is MNHNS and CDR2 is SASEGT in the germline V gene. The ends were cut back, 3 bases at V and 3 bases at J, with 9 bases in the middle. The CDR3 DNA follows: TGTGCCAGCAGTGAGTTCTTACTCAATCAGCCCCAGCATTTT. This sequence encodes CASSEFLLNQPQHF.

The chain has TRBV19 and TRBJ1-1, with 10 nucleotides matching TRBD1. CDR1 and CDR2 (germline): LNHDA, SQIVND (reference sequence). Germline trimming cut 9 bases from V and 4 bases from J; bases unmatched to any gene: 14. This CDR3 contains 16 residues. The CDR3 region is CASAGTGVGSSTEAFF. The CDR3, as DNA: TGTGCCAGCGCGGGGACAGGGGTGGGATCAAGCACTGAAGCTTTCTTT.

The rearrangement links TRBV28 to TRBJ2-3; TRBD1 is a possible D gene (5 bases). Germline V gene sequence: CDR1 MDHEN, CDR2 SYDVKM. The CDR3 extends over 12 amino acids. Trimming removed 6 bases at V and 6 bases at J, with 10 bases between. The CDR3 sequence is CASRETADTQYF. DNA for the CDR3: TGTGCCAGCAGGGAGACAGCGGATACGCAGTATTTT. The full variable domain, its missing parts supplied by reference TRBV28 and TRBJ2-3, is DVKVTQSSRYLVKRTGEKVFLECVQDMDHENMFWYRQDPGLGLRLIYFSYDVKMKEKGDIPEGYSVSREKKERFSLILESASTNQTSMYLCASRETADTQYFGPGTRLTVL.

This rearrangement joins TRBV7-8 to TRBJ1-2; D is unclear. CDR1 and CDR2 from the germline V gene are SGHVS and FQNEAQ. V was shortened by 1 base and J by 5 bases, with 17 bases between the two germline ends. There are 16 residues in the CDR3. For the CDR3, the DNA is TGTGCCAGCAGCTTAGAGCCCTCCGGGAACGCTTATGGCTACACCTTC. Residues: CASSLEPSGNAYGYTF.

The chain employs TRBV5-1 and TRBJ2-7; the match to TRBD1 covers 10 bases. CDR3 length: 14 residues. Germline V gives CDR1 SGHRS, CDR2 YFSETQ. Losses at the gene ends were 4 bases for V and 5 bases for J; bases not matched to a gene: 6. This CDR3 reads CASSAGTGVHEQYF. The CDR3, as DNA: TGCGCCAGCAGCGCCGGGACAGGGGTCCACGAGCAGTACTTC.

This chain connects TRBV7-2 to TRBJ2-1, with 11 nucleotides matching TRBD2. This CDR3 is built from 18 residues. The trim removed 1 base at V and 0 bases at J, leaving 5 bases unmatched. In germline, CDR1 is SGHTA, CDR2 FQGNSA. The CDR3 here is CASSLEFLAGGSYNEQFF. The CDR3 bases are TGTGCCAGCAGCTTAGAATTTCTAGCGGGGGGCTCCTACAATGAGCAGTTCTTC.

The rearrangement joins TRBV11-3 to TRBJ2-1; TRBD2 aligns across 8 bases. V was clipped by 3 bases and J by 7 bases; unmatched bases: 11. CDR1 and CDR2 (germline): SGHNT, YENEEA. CDR3 length equals 16 residues. This chain's CDR3 is CASSFSGLAGTNEQFF. CDR3 sequence (DNA): TGTGCCAGCAGCTTCAGTGGCCTAGCGGGTACGAATGAGCAGTTCTTC.

The V call is TRBV27, the J call TRBJ1-1; possibly TRBD1 for D (5 bases). The germline V gene encodes CDR1 MNHEY and CDR2 SMNVEV (reference sequence). With 7 bases removed from V and 2 bases from J, the gap between germline ends came to 14 bases. The CDR3 loop spans 14 amino acids. CDR3 DNA: TGTGCCAGCACCTCGGACAATTTTAACACTGAAGCTTTCTTT. Translating gives CASTSDNFNTEAFF.